The 18 T cell receptor beta chains below all came from one sample that was sequenced in a study of cytomegalovirus exposure and HLA in healthy donors. 60 Vbeta and 13 Jbeta primers were used in PCR. The method was immunoSEQ multiplex PCR; TCRdb's version includes in-frame clones alone and lacks a portion of them. The repertoire consists of a few hundred thousand clones, with roughly 70% occurring once and the leading ten covering 1.8%. Sequencing input: PBMCs. These receptors all come from a woman in her thirties in good health and CMV-seronegative.

The chain couples TRBV19 to TRBJ2-7, with TRBD1 matching over 10 bases. The CDR3 runs to 16 residues. The V segment lost 0 bases and the J segment 3 bases; nucleotides outside the gene matches: 5. In germline, CDR1 is LNHDA, CDR2 SQIVND (reference sequence). CDR3 nucleotides: TGTGCCAGTAGTATAGATTTGCGGACAGGGGGCTACGAGCAGTACTTC. Translating gives CASSIDLRTGGYEQYF. The whole variable domain, remainder taken from reference TRBV19 and TRBJ2-7, is DGGITQSPKYLFRKEGQNVTLSCEQNLNHDAMYWYRQDPGQGLRLIYYSQIVNDFQKGDIAEGYSVSREKKESFPLTVTSAQKNPTAFYLCASSIDLRTGGYEQYFGPGTRLTVT.

The chain couples TRBV9 to TRBJ1-1; weak D call: TRBD1 (6 bases). Trimming took 3 bases from V and 1 from J, leaving 10 bases between them. There are 14 residues in the CDR3. CDR1 and CDR2 from the germline V gene are SGDLS and YYNGEE. The CDR3 sequence: CASSEGHRNTEAFF. DNA for the CDR3: TGTGCCAGCAGCGAGGGACACCGGAACACTGAAGCTTTCTTT.

The V and J genes are TRBV4-1 and TRBJ1-2; 7 bases match TRBD1. From germline, CDR1 is MGHRA and CDR2 YSYEKL. Germline trimming cut 6 bases from V and 4 bases from J; bases unmatched to any gene: 11. This CDR3 has 15 amino acids. The CDR3 region is CASSPLTGVTYGYTF. CDR3 sequence (DNA): TGCGCCAGCAGTCCACTCACAGGGGTTACCTATGGCTACACCTTC.

This clone has just a few counts. This rearrangement joins TRBV7-9 to TRBJ1-2, with D unclear. Per the germline V gene, CDR1 is SEHNR and CDR2 is FQNEAQ (reference sequence). This CDR3 is built from 13 residues. The V end lost 5 bases, the J end lost 4 bases, and 11 bases lay between the germline ends. The CDR3 DNA is TGTGCCAGCAGCCAGGAGGAGGTCTATGGCTACACCTTC. Translation gives CASSQEEVYGYTF.

This clone was seen only a few times. The chain has TRBV5-1 and TRBJ2-2; D possibly corresponds to TRBD1 (5 bases). Germline loops: CDR1 SGHRS, CDR2 YFSETQ. This CDR3 spans 14 amino acids. Trimming took 7 bases from V and 0 from J, leaving 10 bases between them. In DNA form, the CDR3 reads TGCGCCAGCGCCCTGACAGCGAACACCGGGGAGCTGTTTTTT. Its protein product is CASALTANTGELFF.

V and J are TRBV5-6 and TRBJ2-2; TRBD2 is a possible D gene (5 bases). Trimming pared 4 bases from V and 9 bases from J, leaving 13 bases between. The CDR3 length is 13 residues. Germline CDR1 SGHDT, CDR2 YYEEEE. CDR3 in DNA: TGTGCCAGCAGCCGGTCGGGATTAAGGGAGCTGTTTTTT. This gives the protein CASSRSGLRELFF.

The rearrangement uses TRBV6-5 and TRBJ2-1, with TRBD2 identical over 10 bases. The germline gives CDR1 MNHEY, CDR2 SVGAGI. With 4 bases clipped from V and 3 bases from J, the junction kept 3 bases outside the gene matches. This CDR3 is built from 15 residues. CDR3 residues: CASSFLAGDYNEQFF. The CDR3 DNA is TGTGCCAGCAGTTTCCTAGCGGGAGACTACAATGAGCAGTTCTTC.

The chain carries TRBV7-2 and TRBJ2-1; D not resolved. The V gene's germline CDR1 is SGHTA and CDR2 FQGNSA. Trimming shortened V by 2 bases and J by 6 bases, and 11 bases separated the two germline ends. The length of the CDR3 is 14 residues. For the CDR3, the DNA is TGTGCCAGCAGCTTACAGTCCTTGGTCAATGAGCAGTTCTTC. It specifies CASSLQSLVNEQFF. Looking up the rest from reference TRBV7-2 and TRBJ2-1 gives the full variable domain: GAGVSQSPSNKVTEKGKDVELRCDPISGHTALYWYRQSLGQGLEFLIYFQGNSAPDKSGLPSDRFSAERTGGSVSTLTIQRTQQEDSAVYLCASSLQSLVNEQFFGPGTRLTVL.

The chain has TRBV10-2 and TRBJ2-3; a possible D gene is TRBD1 (5 bases). V lost 10 bases and J lost 2, with 13 bases in between. This CDR3 is 13 amino acids long. CDR1 WSHSY and CDR2 SAAADI come from the germline V gene. CDR3 protein: CATLTGSTDTQYF. The CDR3 coding sequence is TGCGCCACCCTTACAGGATCCACAGATACGCAGTATTTT.

The V and J genes are TRBV5-8 and TRBJ2-3; TRBD2 is a possible D gene (6 bases). Germline CDR1 and CDR2: SGHTS and YDEGEE. The CDR3 consists of 13 residues. V shed 1 base and J shed 3 bases, with 6 bases lying between them. The CDR3 DNA follows: TGTGCCAGCAGCTTGAGCGGGACAGATACGCAGTATTTT. Residues: CASSLSGTDTQYF.

The V and J genes are TRBV15 and TRBJ2-7; 9 bases map to TRBD1. The germline V gene encodes CDR1 LNHNV and CDR2 YYDKDF (reference sequence). There are 14 residues in the CDR3. The V segment lost 3 bases and the J segment 3 bases; nucleotides outside the gene matches: 3. This CDR3 is CATSRDRGLYEQYF. The DNA for the CDR3 is TGTGCCACCAGCAGGGACAGGGGCCTCTACGAGCAGTACTTC. The full variable domain, with the rest looked up from reference TRBV15 and TRBJ2-7, is DAMVIQNPRYQVTQFGKPVTLSCSQTLNHNVMYWYQQKSSQAPKLLFHYYDKDFNNEADTPDNFQSRRPNTSFCFLDIRSPGLGDTAMYLCATSRDRGLYEQYFGPGTRLTVT.

This CDR3 is CASSPENNYGYTF. In DNA form, the CDR3 reads TGTGCCAGCTCACCAGAGAACAACTATGGCTACACCTTC. The chain employs TRBV18 and TRBJ1-2; D not certain. Between the trimmed V and J ends, which lost 2 bases and 2 bases, there was a span of 6 bases. This CDR3 has 13 amino acids. Looked up from germline, CDR1 is KGHSH and CDR2 is LQKENI.

CDR3: CASSPSTDRGNQPQHF. The CDR3 DNA reads as TGTGCCAGCTCACCCTCTACCGACAGGGGCAATCAGCCCCAGCATTTT. The chain joins TRBV18 to TRBJ1-5; 7 bases align to TRBD1. CDR3 length: 16 residues. The trim removed 3 bases at V and 2 bases at J, leaving 7 bases unmatched. Germline CDR1 is KGHSH and CDR2 is LQKENI.

V usage is TRBV12-5 and J usage is TRBJ1-1, with 7 bases identical to TRBD1. Germline assignment: CDR1 LGHNT and CDR2 FRNRAP. Trimming took 6 bases from V and 7 from J; bases not matched to a gene: 8. The CDR3 is 13 amino acids. The DNA of the CDR3 is TGTGCTAGTGGAGGGGGACAGTCCAATGAAGCTTTCTTT. This codes for CASGGGQSNEAFF. Complete variable domain (other parts from reference TRBV12-5 and TRBJ1-1): DARVTQTPRHKVTEMGQEVTMRCQPILGHNTVFWYRQTMMQGLELLAYFRNRAPLDDSGMPKDRFSAEMPDATLATLKIQPSEPRDSAVYFCASGGGQSNEAFFGQGTRLTVV.

V is TRBV9 and J is TRBJ1-3, with TRBD1 as a possible D gene (5 bases). CDR1 and CDR2 (germline): SGDLS, YYNGEE. This CDR3 has 14 amino acids. V lost 3 bases, J lost 4 bases, and 11 bases lay in between. This CDR3 reads CASSAGGGGNTIYF. In DNA form, the CDR3 reads TGTGCCAGCAGCGCGGGGGGTGGGGGAAACACCATATATTTT.

This rearrangement joins TRBV30 to TRBJ1-2; D is perhaps TRBD1 (5 bases). CDR1 GTSNPN and CDR2 SVGIG come from the germline V gene (reference sequence). V gave up 5 bases and J gave up 4 bases, with 20 bases separating them. This CDR3 contains 15 residues. The CDR3 reads CAWERTRQGGYGYTF. For the CDR3, the DNA is TGTGCCTGGGAGCGAACCCGGCAGGGAGGCTATGGCTACACCTTC.

V is TRBV7-8 and J is TRBJ2-7; 10 nucleotides line up with TRBD1. This CDR3 is built from 15 residues. Germline lookup yields CDR1 SGHVS and CDR2 FQNEAQ. The junction had 6 bases not matched to a gene; V was cut back by 5 bases and J by 2 bases. The CDR3 sequence: CASSRRDRGTYEQYF. In DNA form, the CDR3 reads TGTGCCAGCAGCCGCCGGGACAGGGGAACCTACGAGCAGTACTTC. The full variable domain, completed using reference TRBV7-8 and TRBJ2-7, is GAGVSQSPRYKVAKRGQDVALRCDPISGHVSLFWYQQALGQGPEFLTYFQNEAQLDKSGLPSDRFFAERPEGSVSTLKIQRTQQEDSAVYLCASSRRDRGTYEQYFGPGTRLTVT.

The chain links TRBV4-1 to TRBJ1-1; D gene unclear. The CDR3 runs to 15 residues. Trimming removed 0 bases from V and 5 bases from J, with 13 bases in between. Germline CDR1 and CDR2: MGHRA and YSYEKL. The CDR3 spells CASSQELAGRTEAFF. CDR3 nucleotide sequence: TGCGCCAGCAGCCAAGAATTGGCGGGGAGGACTGAAGCTTTCTTT.